Sequencing of this T cell receptor beta chain was carried out in a study of blood T cell repertoires in COVID-19. Study details: There were acute and convalescent COVID-19 samples, and they came from the United States, Italy and Spain. T cells, B-cell-depleted T cells, or PBMCs supplied cDNA or gDNA.

This clone was found once. CDR1 and CDR2 (germline): LNHDA, SQIVND (reference sequence). With 6 bases clipped from V and 7 bases from J, the junction kept 17 bases outside the gene matches. The CDR3 contains 17 residues. In the original analysis: Reference gene primer amplification yielded estimated nucleated cell counts. Using immunoSEQ multiplex PCR, the repertoire was profiled, and TCRdb retains in-frame clones only, with some absent. The DNA gave D and trimming, while V, J and clone size come from that table. The data hold around 270,000 clones, with 70% to 90% observed a single time. The TCR comes from a man aged 25-45 years with active or convalescent COVID-19. The chain recombines TRBV19 with TRBJ2-1, with 8 bases matching TRBD2. The source material was peripheral blood. CDR3 loop: CASRRTLGRAGKNEQFF. For the CDR3, the DNA is TGTGCCAGTAGACGCACCCTCGGGAGGGCGGGGAAGAATGAGCAGTTCTTC.